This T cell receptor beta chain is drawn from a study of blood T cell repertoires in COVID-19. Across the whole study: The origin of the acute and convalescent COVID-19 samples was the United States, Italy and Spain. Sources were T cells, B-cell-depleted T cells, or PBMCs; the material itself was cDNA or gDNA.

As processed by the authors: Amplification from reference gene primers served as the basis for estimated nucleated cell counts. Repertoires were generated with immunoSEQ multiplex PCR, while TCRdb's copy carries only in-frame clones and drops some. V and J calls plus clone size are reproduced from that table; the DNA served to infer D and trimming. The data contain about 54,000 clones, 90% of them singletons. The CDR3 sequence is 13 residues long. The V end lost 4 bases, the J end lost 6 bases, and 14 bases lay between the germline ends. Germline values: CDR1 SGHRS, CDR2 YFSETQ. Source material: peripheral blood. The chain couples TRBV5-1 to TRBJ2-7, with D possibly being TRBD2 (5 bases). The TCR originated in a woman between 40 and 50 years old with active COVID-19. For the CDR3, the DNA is TGCGCCAGCAGCCCGGGCGAGGGTATCGAGCAGTACTTC. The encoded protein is CASSPGEGIEQYF. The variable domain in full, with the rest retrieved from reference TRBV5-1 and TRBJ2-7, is KAGVTQTPRYLIKTRGQQVTLSCSPISGHRSVSWYQQTPGQGLQFLFEYFSETQRNKGNFPGRFSGRQFSNSRSEMNVSTLELGDSALYLCASSPGEGIEQYFGPGTRLTVT.